This T cell receptor beta chain comes out of a study of T-cell reconstitution after alpha-beta-depleted transplantation in children (dated by TCRdb to between 2015 and 2016). For context, the study as a whole: The study quantitatively tracked T-cell immune reconstitution after TCRalphabeta/CD19-depleted allogeneic hematopoietic cell transplantation in children using TCR repertoire profiling.

Receptor amplification or capture employed PCR. The reads were generated on an Illumina HiSeq 2500. TCR library preparation used molecular barcoding, with unique molecular identifiers applied to normalize quantification of the TCRbeta repertoire. The public reads were quality trimmed at Q25 with fastp and then assembled into clones with MiXCR by TCRdb, keeping productive beta chains. Rows are combined by CDR3 protein, so each entry shows the most common genes and DNA. In this sample the table shows about 980,000 distinct CDR3 sequences, about 31% of which occur a single time. The ten most abundant clones make up around 30% of the sample. Details on this clonotype: Its antigen is currently not known. Qualities for individual bases were not recorded, and no much larger clone is one base off.

The CDR3 covers 18 residues, taking in both the cysteine and the phenylalanine. Left in the record is the CDR3 DNA by itself, 54 bases read in frame from the first base. CDR1 SGHVS and CDR2 FQNEAQ were looked up in the germline V gene. Germline trimming: 3 bases from V, 0 bases from J; junction bases outside gene matches: 8. General study outcomes and caveats: Apparently early alphabetaT-cell count recovery about two months after transplant reportedly relied on only several hundred rapidly expanded clones derived from non-depleted graft cells. In some patients, the high TCRbeta diversity seen at day 60 was put down to recipient T cells and intrathymic progenitors that had survived conditioning. The frequencies of hyperexpanded clones fell over the following months, and after one year, T-cell counts and TCRbeta diversity were mostly attributed to newly produced T cells.

The treatment or condition label, as the study defines it: allogeneic hematopoietic cell transplantation with graft depleted of TCRalphabeta T cells and CD19 B cells. TCRalphabeta/CD19-depleted allogeneic hematopoietic cell grafts were given to the transplant recipients, all of whom were children. The TCR originated in a boy under three years old who had a stem cell transplant for SCID, so the T cells may come from the graft donor. Sequenced material: PBMCs, mostly from graft donor cells, taken 360 days after TCRalphabeta/CD19-depleted stem cell transplant. The sequence is built from TRBV7-8 and TRBJ2-1; a stretch of 10 junction bases matches TRBD2. The base sequence is TGTGCCAGCAGCTTCGAAGCGGGGGGGCCGAGCTCCTACAATGAGCAGTTCTTC. Translated, this gives CASSFEAGGPSSYNEQFF.